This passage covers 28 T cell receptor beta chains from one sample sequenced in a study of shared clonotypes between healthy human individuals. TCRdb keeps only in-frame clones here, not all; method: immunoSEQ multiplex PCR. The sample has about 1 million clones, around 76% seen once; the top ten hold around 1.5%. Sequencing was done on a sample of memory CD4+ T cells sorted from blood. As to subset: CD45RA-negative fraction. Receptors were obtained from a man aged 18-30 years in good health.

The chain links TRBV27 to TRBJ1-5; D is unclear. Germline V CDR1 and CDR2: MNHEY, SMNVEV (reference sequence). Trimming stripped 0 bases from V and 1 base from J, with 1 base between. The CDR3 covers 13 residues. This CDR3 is CASSLSSNQPQHF. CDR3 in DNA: TGTGCCAGCAGTTTATCCAGCAATCAGCCCCAGCATTTT.

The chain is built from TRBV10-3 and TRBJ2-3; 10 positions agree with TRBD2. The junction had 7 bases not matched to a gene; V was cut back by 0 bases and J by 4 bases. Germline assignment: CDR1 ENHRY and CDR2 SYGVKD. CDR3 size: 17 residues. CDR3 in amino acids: CAISESTGTSVSDTQYF. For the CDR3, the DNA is TGTGCCATCAGTGAGTCGACCGGGACTAGCGTCTCAGATACGCAGTATTTT.

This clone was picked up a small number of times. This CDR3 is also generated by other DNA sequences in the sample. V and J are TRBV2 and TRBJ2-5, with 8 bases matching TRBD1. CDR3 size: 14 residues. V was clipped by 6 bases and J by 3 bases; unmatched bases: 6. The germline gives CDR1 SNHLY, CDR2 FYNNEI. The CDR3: CASRAGTGEETQYF. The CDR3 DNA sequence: TGTGCCAGCAGGGCCGGGACAGGTGAAGAGACCCAGTACTTC. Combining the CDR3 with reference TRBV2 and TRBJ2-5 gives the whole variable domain EPEVTQTPSHQVTQMGQEVILRCVPISNHLYFYWYRQILGQKVEFLVSFYNNEISEKSEIFDDQFSVERPDGSNFTLKIRSTKLEDSAMYFCASRAGTGEETQYFGPGTRLLVL.

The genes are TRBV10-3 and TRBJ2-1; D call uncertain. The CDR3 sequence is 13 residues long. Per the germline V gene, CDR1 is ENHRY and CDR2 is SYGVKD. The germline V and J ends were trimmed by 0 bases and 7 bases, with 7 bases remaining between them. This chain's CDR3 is CAISESRLNEQFF. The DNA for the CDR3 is TGTGCCATCAGTGAGTCACGGTTGAATGAGCAGTTCTTC.

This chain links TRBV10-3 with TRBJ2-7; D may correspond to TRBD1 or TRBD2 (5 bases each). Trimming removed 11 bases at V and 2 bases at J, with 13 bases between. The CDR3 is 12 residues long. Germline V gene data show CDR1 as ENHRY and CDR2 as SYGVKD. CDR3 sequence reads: CAVSGDPYEQYF. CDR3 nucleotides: TGTGCCGTTTCTGGGGACCCCTACGAGCAGTACTTC.

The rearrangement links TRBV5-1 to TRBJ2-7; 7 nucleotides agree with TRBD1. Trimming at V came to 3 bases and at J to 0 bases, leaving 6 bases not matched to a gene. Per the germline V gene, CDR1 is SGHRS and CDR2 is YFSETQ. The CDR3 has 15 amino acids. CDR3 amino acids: CASSSLTGNSYEQYF. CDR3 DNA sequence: TGCGCCAGCAGCTCGCTGACAGGGAACTCCTACGAGCAGTACTTC.

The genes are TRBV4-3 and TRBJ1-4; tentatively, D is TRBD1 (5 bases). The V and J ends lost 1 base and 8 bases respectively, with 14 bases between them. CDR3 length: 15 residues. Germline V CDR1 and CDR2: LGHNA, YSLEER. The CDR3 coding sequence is TGCGCCAGCAGCCAAGCGGGGGACGAGGCCGAAAAACTGTTTTTT. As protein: CASSQAGDEAEKLFF.

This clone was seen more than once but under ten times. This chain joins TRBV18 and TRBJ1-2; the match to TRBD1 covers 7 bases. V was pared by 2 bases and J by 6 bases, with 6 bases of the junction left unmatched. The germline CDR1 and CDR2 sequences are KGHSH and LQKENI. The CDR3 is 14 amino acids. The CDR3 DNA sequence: TGTGCCAGCTCACCATCAAGGGGGCGGAATGGCTACACCTTC. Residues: CASSPSRGRNGYTF. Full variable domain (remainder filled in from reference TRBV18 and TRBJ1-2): NAGVMQNPRHLVRRRGQEARLRCSPMKGHSHVYWYRQLPEEGLKFMVYLQKENIIDESGMPKERFSAEFPKEGPSILRIQQVVRGDSAAYFCASSPSRGRNGYTFGSGTRLTVV.

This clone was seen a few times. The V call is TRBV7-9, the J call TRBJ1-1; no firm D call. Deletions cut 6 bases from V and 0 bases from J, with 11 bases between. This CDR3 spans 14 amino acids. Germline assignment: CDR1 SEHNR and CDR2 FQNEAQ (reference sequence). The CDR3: CASRHDVMNTEAFF. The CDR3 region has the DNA TGTGCCAGCAGACATGACGTGATGAACACTGAAGCTTTCTTT. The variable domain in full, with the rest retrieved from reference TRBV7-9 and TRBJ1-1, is DTGVSQNPRHKITKRGQNVTFRCDPISEHNRLYWYRQTLGQGPEFLTYFQNEAQLEKSRLLSDRFSAERPKGSFSTLEIQRTEQGDSAMYLCASRHDVMNTEAFFGQGTRLTVV.

CDR3 DNA sequence: TGTGCCTGGAGCTTTCAGGGGGTTTATGGCTACACCTTC. It codes for CAWSFQGVYGYTF. V and J are TRBV30 and TRBJ1-2; TRBD1 matches at 7 bases. Germline V lookup: CDR1 GTSNPN, CDR2 SVGIG (reference sequence). With 3 bases clipped from V and 5 bases from J, the junction kept 6 bases outside the gene matches. The CDR3 sequence is 13 residues long.

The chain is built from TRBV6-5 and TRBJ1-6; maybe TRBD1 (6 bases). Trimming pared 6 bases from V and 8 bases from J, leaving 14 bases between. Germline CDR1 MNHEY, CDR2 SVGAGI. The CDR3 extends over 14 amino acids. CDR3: CASSSGVGYSPLHF. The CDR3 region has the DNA TGTGCCAGCAGCTCAGGGGTTGGGTATTCACCCCTCCACTTT.

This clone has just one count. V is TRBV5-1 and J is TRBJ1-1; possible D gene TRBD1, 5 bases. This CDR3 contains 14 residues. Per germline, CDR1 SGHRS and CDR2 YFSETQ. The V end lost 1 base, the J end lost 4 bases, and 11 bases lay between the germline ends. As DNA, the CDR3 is TGCGCCAGCAGCTTGACCGCAGGGACCACTGAAGCTTTCTTT. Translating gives CASSLTAGTTEAFF.

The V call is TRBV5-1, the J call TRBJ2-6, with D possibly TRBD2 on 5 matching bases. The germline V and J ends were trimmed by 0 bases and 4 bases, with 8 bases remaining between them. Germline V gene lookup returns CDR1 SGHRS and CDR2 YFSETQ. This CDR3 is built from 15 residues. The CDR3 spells CASSLEPGGANVLTF. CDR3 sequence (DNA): TGCGCCAGCAGCTTGGAGCCGGGAGGGGCCAACGTCCTGACTTTC.

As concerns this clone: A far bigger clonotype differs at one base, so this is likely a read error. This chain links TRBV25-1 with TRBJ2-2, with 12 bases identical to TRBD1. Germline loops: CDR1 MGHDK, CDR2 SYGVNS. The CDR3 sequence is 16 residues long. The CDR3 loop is CVSSLGTGGNSGELFF. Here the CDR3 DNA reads TGTGTCAGCAGTTTAGGGACAGGGGGCAACTCCGGGGAGCTGTTTTTT.

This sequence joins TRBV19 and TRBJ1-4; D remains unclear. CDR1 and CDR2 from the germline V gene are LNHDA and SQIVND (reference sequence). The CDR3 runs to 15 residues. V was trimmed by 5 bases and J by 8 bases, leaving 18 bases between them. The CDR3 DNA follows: TGTGCCAGTAGTGTCAAGTCGAACTTGGGCGAAAAACTGTTTTTT. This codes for CASSVKSNLGEKLFF.

CDR3 DNA: TGTGCCAGCAGCAAAGATATGAGACAGGGGGCCTCTGGCTACACCTTC. It translates to CASSKDMRQGASGYTF. The chain links TRBV9 to TRBJ1-2; TRBD1 matches at 10 bases. Germline values: CDR1 SGDLS, CDR2 YYNGEE. J was trimmed by 7 bases and V by 4 bases; bases with no gene match: 13. The CDR3 is 16 amino acids.

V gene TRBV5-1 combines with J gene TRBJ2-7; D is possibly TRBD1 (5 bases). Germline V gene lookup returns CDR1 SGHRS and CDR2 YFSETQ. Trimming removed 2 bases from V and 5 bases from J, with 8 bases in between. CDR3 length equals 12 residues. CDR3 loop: CASSLDSHEQYF. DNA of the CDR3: TGCGCCAGCAGCTTAGACAGCCACGAGCAGTACTTC.

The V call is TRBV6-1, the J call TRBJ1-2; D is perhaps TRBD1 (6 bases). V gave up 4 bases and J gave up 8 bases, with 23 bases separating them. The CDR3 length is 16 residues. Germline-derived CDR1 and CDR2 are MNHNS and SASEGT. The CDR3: CASSVGGWVQARGYTF. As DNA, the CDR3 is TGTGCCAGCAGTGTGGGGGGCTGGGTACAGGCTCGGGGCTACACCTTC.

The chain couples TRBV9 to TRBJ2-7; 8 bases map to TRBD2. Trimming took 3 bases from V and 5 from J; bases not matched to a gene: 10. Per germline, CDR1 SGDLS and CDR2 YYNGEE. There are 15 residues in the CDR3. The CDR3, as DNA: TGTGCCAGCAGCGAAACCGGGACTAGTTCCGACGAGCAGTACTTC. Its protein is CASSETGTSSDEQYF.

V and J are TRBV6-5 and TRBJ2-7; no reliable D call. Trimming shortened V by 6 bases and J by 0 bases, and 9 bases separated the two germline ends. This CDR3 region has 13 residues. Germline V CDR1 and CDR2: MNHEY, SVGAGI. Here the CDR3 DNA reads TGTGCCAGCAGCATGACACTCTCCTACGAGCAGTACTTC. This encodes CASSMTLSYEQYF.

The CDR3 loop reads CASSFRLAGDNEQFF. The CDR3 region has the DNA TGTGCCAGCAGTTTCCGACTAGCGGGGGACAATGAGCAGTTCTTC. The chain links TRBV6-5 to TRBJ2-1; 12 bases match TRBD2. The germline V gene has CDR1 MNHEY and CDR2 SVGAGI. This CDR3 region has 15 residues. V lost 4 bases to trimming and J lost 5 bases; unmatched junction nucleotides: 3.

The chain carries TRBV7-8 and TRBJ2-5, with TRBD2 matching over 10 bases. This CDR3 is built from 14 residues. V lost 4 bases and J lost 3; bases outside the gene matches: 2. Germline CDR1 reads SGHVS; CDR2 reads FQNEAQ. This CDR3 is CASSWLAGEETQYF. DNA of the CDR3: TGTGCCAGCAGCTGGCTAGCGGGGGAAGAGACCCAGTACTTC.

The CDR3 is CASSAVGNTGELFF. DNA for the CDR3: TGTGCCAGCAGTGCTGTAGGGAACACCGGGGAGCTGTTTTTT. The chain joins TRBV2 to TRBJ2-2; D is undetermined. V was clipped by 4 bases and J by 1 base, with 7 bases between them. This CDR3 spans 14 amino acids. Germline assignment: CDR1 SNHLY and CDR2 FYNNEI. The whole variable domain, remainder taken from reference TRBV2 and TRBJ2-2, is EPEVTQTPSHQVTQMGQEVILRCVPISNHLYFYWYRQILGQKVEFLVSFYNNEISEKSEIFDDQFSVERPDGSNFTLKIRSTKLEDSAMYFCASSAVGNTGELFFGEGSRLTVL.

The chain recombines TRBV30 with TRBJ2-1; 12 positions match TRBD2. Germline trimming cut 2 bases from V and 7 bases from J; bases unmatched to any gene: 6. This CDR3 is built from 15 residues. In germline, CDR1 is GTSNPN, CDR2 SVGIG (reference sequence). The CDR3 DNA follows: TGTGCCTGGAGTCCACTAGCGGGAGGCAGAAATGAGCAGTTCTTC. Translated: CAWSPLAGGRNEQFF. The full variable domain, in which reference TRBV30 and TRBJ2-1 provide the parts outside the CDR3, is SQTIHQWPATLVQPVGSPLSLECTVEGTSNPNLYWYRQAAGRGLQLLFYSVGIGQISSEVPQNLSASRPQDRQFILSSKKLLLSDSGFYLCAWSPLAGGRNEQFFGPGTRLTVL.

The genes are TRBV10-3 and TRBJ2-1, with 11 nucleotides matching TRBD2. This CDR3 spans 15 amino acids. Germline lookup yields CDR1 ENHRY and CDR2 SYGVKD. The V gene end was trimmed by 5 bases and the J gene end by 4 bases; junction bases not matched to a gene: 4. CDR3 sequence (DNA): TGTGCCATCAGTTTAGCGGGAGGGCCGTACAATGAGCAGTTCTTC. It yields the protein CAISLAGGPYNEQFF.

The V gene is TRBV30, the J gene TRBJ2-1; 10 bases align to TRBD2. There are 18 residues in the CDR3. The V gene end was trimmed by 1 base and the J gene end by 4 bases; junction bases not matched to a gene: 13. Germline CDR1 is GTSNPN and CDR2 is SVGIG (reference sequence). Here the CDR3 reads CAWSDISGRSGIYNEQFF. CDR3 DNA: TGTGCCTGGAGTGATATTAGCGGGAGGTCGGGAATATACAATGAGCAGTTCTTC.

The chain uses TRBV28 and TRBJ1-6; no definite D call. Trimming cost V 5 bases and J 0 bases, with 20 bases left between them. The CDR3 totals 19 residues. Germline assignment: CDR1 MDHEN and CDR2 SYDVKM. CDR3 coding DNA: TGTGCCAGCAGTCCCACGGGTCTTCTCAAGAGCTCCTATAATTCACCCCTCCACTTT. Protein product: CASSPTGLLKSSYNSPLHF.

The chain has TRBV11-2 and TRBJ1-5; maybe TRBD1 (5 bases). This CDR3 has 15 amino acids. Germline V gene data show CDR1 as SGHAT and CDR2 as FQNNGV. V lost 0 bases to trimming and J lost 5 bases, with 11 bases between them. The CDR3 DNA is TGTGCCAGCAGCTTAGATGGGGGGTGGGATCAGCCCCAGCATTTT. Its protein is CASSLDGGWDQPQHF.